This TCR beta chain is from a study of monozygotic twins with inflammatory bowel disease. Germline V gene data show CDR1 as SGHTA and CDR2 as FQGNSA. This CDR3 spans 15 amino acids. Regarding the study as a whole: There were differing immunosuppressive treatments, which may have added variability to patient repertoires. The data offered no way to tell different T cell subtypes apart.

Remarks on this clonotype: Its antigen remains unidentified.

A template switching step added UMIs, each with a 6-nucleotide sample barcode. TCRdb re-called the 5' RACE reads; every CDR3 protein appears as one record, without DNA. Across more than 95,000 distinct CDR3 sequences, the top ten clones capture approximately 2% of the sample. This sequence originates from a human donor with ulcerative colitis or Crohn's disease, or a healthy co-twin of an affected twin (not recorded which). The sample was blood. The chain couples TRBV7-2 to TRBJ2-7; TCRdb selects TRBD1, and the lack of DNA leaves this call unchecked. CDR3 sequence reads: CASRAWGQGGFEQYF.